The present T cell receptor beta chain was sequenced within a study of T cells after somatic rescue of genetic block. Assay: immunoSEQ multiplex PCR; the TCRdb copy retains only in-frame clones and omits some. Of 110,000 or so clones in the sample, about nine tenths were seen once. CDR3 length: 14 amino acids. V lost 10 bases to trimming and J lost 4 bases; unmatched junction nucleotides: 6. The germline gives CDR1 LGHNT, CDR2 FRNRAP. The sequence derives from a woman under 30. The specimen sequenced was peripheral blood mononuclear cells (PBMCs). V usage is TRBV12-5 and J usage is TRBJ1-5; 11 bases agree with TRBD1. This CDR3 reads CATRGTGGNQPQHF. The CDR3 nucleotides are TGTGCTACCCGAGGGACAGGGGGAAATCAGCCCCAGCATTTT.